This T cell receptor beta chain stems from a study of molecular identifiers for immune sequencing clone quantification. For the study at large: Five portions were made in replicates from RNA of roughly 20,000 or 100,000 naive CD8 cells, and four underwent sequencing. Study outcomes and limitations: In CMV-specific effectors, clones above 20 copies held over 99% of molecules; naive, under 1%.

With respect to this clonotype: Its antigen is not known.

V lost 2 bases to trimming and J lost 5 bases, with 9 bases between them. Per the germline V gene, CDR1 is GTSNPN and CDR2 is SVGIG (reference sequence). This CDR3 comprises 12 residues. TCRdb passed the PCR reads through MiXCR, listing each CDR3 protein once. The profile covers under 600,000 distinct CDR3 sequences, with about a quarter appearing a single time and under 0.85% taken by the ten largest. Material: naive CD8+ T cells from blood, with Jurkat cell RNA spiked in. The subset denotes: FACS-sorted CD8+CD4-CCR7+CD45RA+ naive T cells. The sequence derives from a human donor in good health. Some libraries in this study had Jurkat cell RNA spiked in. The rearrangement joins TRBV30 to TRBJ2-5; D is ambiguous. CDR3 nucleotides: TGTGCCTGGAGTCCACTTGCGGAGACCCAGTACTTC. This gives the protein CAWSPLAETQYF. Together with reference TRBV30 and TRBJ2-5, the CDR3 gives the full variable domain: SQTIHQWPATLVQPVGSPLSLECTVEGTSNPNLYWYRQAAGRGLQLLFYSVGIGQISSEVPQNLSASRPQDRQFILSSKKLLLSDSGFYLCAWSPLAETQYFGPGTRLLVL.